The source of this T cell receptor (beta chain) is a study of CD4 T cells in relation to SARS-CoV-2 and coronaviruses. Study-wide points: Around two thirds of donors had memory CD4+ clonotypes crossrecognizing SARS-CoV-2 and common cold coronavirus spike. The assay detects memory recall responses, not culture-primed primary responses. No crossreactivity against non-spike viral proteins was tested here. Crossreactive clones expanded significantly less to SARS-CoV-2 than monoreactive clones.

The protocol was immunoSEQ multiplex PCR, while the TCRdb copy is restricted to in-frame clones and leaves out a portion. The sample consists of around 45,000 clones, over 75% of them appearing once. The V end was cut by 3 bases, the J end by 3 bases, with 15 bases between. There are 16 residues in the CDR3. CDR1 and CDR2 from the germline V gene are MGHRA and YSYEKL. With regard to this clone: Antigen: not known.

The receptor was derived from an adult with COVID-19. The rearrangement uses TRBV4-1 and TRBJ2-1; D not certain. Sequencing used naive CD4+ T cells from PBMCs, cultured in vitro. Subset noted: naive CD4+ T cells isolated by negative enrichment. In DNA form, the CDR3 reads TGCGCCAGCAGCCAGGCTCACTACCCCGGCTACAATGAGCAGTTCTTC. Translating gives CASSQAHYPGYNEQFF.